The clone carrying this T cell receptor beta chain was seen at least ten times. The sample belongs to a study of blood T cells in healthy people across ages. CDR1 and CDR2 (germline): SGHTA, FQGTGA. Trimming left V 5 bases short and J 0 bases short, with 11 bases between. The CDR3 length is 14 residues. A J-beta primer mix and a sample-barcoded 5' primer were used in a second PCR of roughly 7 to 12 cycles. In TCRdb, the 5' RACE reads were re-called with MiXCR into one record per CDR3 protein. In the table there are about 590,000 distinct CDR3 sequences, roughly 31% of which are singletons. Specimen: blood. The chain joins TRBV7-3 to TRBJ2-7; a weak D match, TRBD2 (5 bases). The source is an elderly woman in good health. CDR3 in amino acids: CASSLSRGSYEQYF. As DNA, the CDR3 is TGTGCCAGCAGCCTCAGTCGGGGCTCCTACGAGCAGTACTTC.